Listed here are 26 T cell receptor beta chains from one sample, sequenced in a study of T cell responses to AZD1222 COVID-19 vaccine. Profiled with immunoSEQ multiplex PCR; TCRdb holds only in-frame clones, not every one. The sample records around 200,000 clones, about nine tenths being singletons. The input for sequencing was peripheral blood, taken on day 0 of AZD1222 vaccination. The receptors stem from an adult in good health.

The CDR3 spells CAIQSSYNSPLHF. In DNA, the CDR3 is TGTGCCATACAGTCCTCCTATAATTCACCCCTCCACTTT. J is TRBJ1-6 and V is TRBV6-5; D not resolved. V was pared by 10 bases and J by 0 bases, with 7 bases between. Germline loops: CDR1 MNHEY, CDR2 SVGAGI. This CDR3 region has 13 residues.

The chain employs TRBV29-1 and TRBJ1-2; possibly TRBD1 for D (5 bases). V was cut by 0 bases and J by 8 bases, with 10 bases left in between. Per the germline V gene, CDR1 is SQVTM and CDR2 is ANQGSEA. This CDR3 is built from 12 residues. CDR3 bases: TGCAGCGTTGAAGATAGGGGACGCGGCTACACCTTC. Its translation is CSVEDRGRGYTF.

The chain recombines TRBV4-2 with TRBJ2-7, with D possibly TRBD1 on 5 matching bases. CDR1 and CDR2 (germline): LGHNA, YNFKEQ. Trimming took off 8 bases at V and 0 bases at J, with 8 bases between the two ends. The CDR3 length is 12 residues. The CDR3 spells CASGASSYEQYF. The CDR3 region has the DNA TGTGCCAGCGGGGCTAGCTCCTACGAGCAGTACTTC.

This sequence joins TRBV9 and TRBJ2-6, with 7 positions matching TRBD1. Looked up from germline, CDR1 is SGDLS and CDR2 is YYNGEE. The CDR3 is made up of 18 amino acids. V lost 2 bases and J lost 0; bases outside the gene matches: 8. Written as DNA, the CDR3 is TGTGCCAGCAGCGTGACGACAGGGTTCAGCTCTGGGGCCAACGTCCTGACTTTC. It translates to CASSVTTGFSSGANVLTF.

This chain uses TRBV9 with TRBJ2-3, with TRBD1 matching over 8 bases. The trim removed 4 bases at V and 6 bases at J, leaving 7 bases unmatched. The CDR3 spans 14 residues. The germline gives CDR1 SGDLS, CDR2 YYNGEE. CDR3 DNA sequence: TGTGCCAGCAGCACGGACAGGGAGGCGGATACGCAGTATTTT. This translates into CASSTDREADTQYF.

The genes are TRBV4-1 and TRBJ2-1, with D maybe TRBD1 (6 bases). This CDR3 has 16 residues. Germline CDR1 MGHRA, CDR2 YSYEKL. V lost 5 bases and J lost 0, with 14 bases in between. For the CDR3, the DNA is TGCGCCAGCAGCGCGATCGACAGGAGCTCCTACAATGAGCAGTTCTTC. Residues: CASSAIDRSSYNEQFF.

This rearrangement joins TRBV24-1 to TRBJ1-6; D not resolved. V was trimmed by 4 bases and J by 2 bases, leaving 8 bases between them. Germline V gene sequence: CDR1 KGHDR, CDR2 SFDVKD. The CDR3 spans 15 residues. CDR3 DNA sequence: TGTGCCACCAGTGACTCGACGGCCTATAATTCACCCCTCCACTTT. It translates to CATSDSTAYNSPLHF.

V is TRBV7-2 and J is TRBJ2-7; D remains unclear. Germline CDR1 is SGHTA and CDR2 is FQGNSA. Trimming pared 5 bases from V and 3 bases from J, leaving 11 bases between. The CDR3 length is 13 residues. The CDR3 loop is CASSPPADYEQYF. The CDR3 DNA reads as TGTGCCAGCAGCCCTCCAGCCGACTACGAGCAGTACTTC.

The chain couples TRBV19 to TRBJ2-2; 7 bases fit TRBD1. The CDR3 is 15 amino acids. CDR1 is LNHDA, CDR2 SQIVND, per germline (reference sequence). V trimming: 7 bases; J trimming: 4 bases; junction bases outside the gene matches: 9. The chain's CDR3 is CASKPGQTSTGELFF. The CDR3, as DNA: TGTGCCAGTAAACCGGGACAGACCTCCACCGGGGAGCTGTTTTTT.

The gene calls are TRBV9 and TRBJ2-1; tentative D call: TRBD1 (6 bases). The CDR3 extends over 14 amino acids. The germline V gene encodes CDR1 SGDLS and CDR2 YYNGEE. Trimming shortened V by 6 bases and J by 4 bases, and 14 bases separated the two germline ends. The CDR3 reads CASTQGKGYNEQFF. Written as DNA, the CDR3 is TGTGCCAGCACACAGGGTAAGGGTTACAATGAGCAGTTCTTC.

This clone was seen only once. The V call is TRBV2, the J call TRBJ2-4, with TRBD2 as a possible D gene (5 bases). The ends were cut back, 7 bases at V and 0 bases at J, with 7 bases in the middle. This CDR3 spans 13 amino acids. Germline loops: CDR1 SNHLY, CDR2 FYNNEI. Here the CDR3 reads CASTGVAKNIQYF. The CDR3 DNA follows: TGTGCCAGCACCGGGGTAGCCAAAAACATTCAGTACTTC.

Notes on this clone: The germline gene is not matched at one end of the junction; a read error may be the cause. V and J are TRBV5-1 and TRBJ2-2; 9 nucleotides agree with TRBD2. The CDR3 runs to 17 residues. The germline V gene encodes CDR1 SGHRS and CDR2 YFSETQ. This CDR3 is CASSSGSSGGPTRELFF. The CDR3 DNA is TGCGCCAGCAGCTCGGGAAGTAGCGGGGGACCCACCCGGGAGCTGTTTTTT.

The gene calls are TRBV6-5 and TRBJ2-1, with 9 bases matching TRBD2. Germline CDR1 reads MNHEY; CDR2 reads SVGAGI. V lost 8 bases and J lost 5; bases outside the gene matches: 10. There are 15 residues in the CDR3. The CDR3 DNA reads TGTGCCAGCGGCCTTAGCGGGGGAAACAACAATGAGCAGTTCTTC. It is translated as CASGLSGGNNNEQFF.

The table lists this clone with a count of one. J is TRBJ2-2 and V is TRBV5-4; TRBD2 matches at 10 bases. With 0 bases clipped from V and 1 base from J, the junction kept 3 bases outside the gene matches. The CDR3 has 17 amino acids. The germline V gene has CDR1 SGHNT and CDR2 YYREEE (reference sequence). The CDR3 region is CASSLGVAGGNTGELFF. The CDR3 DNA reads as TGTGCCAGCAGCTTGGGAGTAGCGGGGGGGAACACCGGGGAGCTGTTTTTT.

This chain joins TRBV5-4 and TRBJ1-1; 8 bases match TRBD1. Germline CDR1 reads SGHNT; CDR2 reads YYREEE (reference sequence). The CDR3 contains 14 residues. V was pared by 0 bases and J by 10 bases, with 8 bases of the junction left unmatched. DNA of the CDR3: TGTGCCAGCAGCTTGGAGGTTCAGGGGGCGGGAGCTTTCTTT. Protein: CASSLEVQGAGAFF.

The chain links TRBV7-9 to TRBJ1-6; D remains ambiguous. The V gene's germline CDR1 is SEHNR and CDR2 FQNEAQ (reference sequence). V lost 7 bases and J 0 bases, leaving 16 bases between the germline ends. The CDR3 totals 17 residues. CDR3 in DNA: TGTGCCAGCACCTATCCCGGGAAGAGCTCCTATAATTCACCCCTCCACTTT. Residues: CASTYPGKSSYNSPLHF.

V gene TRBV12-3 or TRBV12-4 combines with J gene TRBJ2-1, with D perhaps matching TRBD1 (6 bases). V lost 2 bases and J lost 12, with 11 bases in between. The CDR3 contains 12 residues. CDR3 nucleotides: TGTGCCAGCAGTTTAAGCCAGGGGCGGCAGTTCTTC. It yields the protein CASSLSQGRQFF.

As regards this clone: The junction does not match germline at one end; this may be a read error. The chain has TRBV13 and TRBJ1-2, with a tentative D call TRBD1 (5 bases). Per germline, CDR1 PRHDT and CDR2 FYEKMQ (reference sequence). The length of the CDR3 is 12 residues. The CDR3 region has the DNA TGTGCCAGCAGCTTAGGGGGGACCGCTTACGCCTTC. Amino acid sequence: CASSLGGTAYAF.

The V and J genes are TRBV11-2 and TRBJ2-2; D is unclear. Trimming pared 4 bases from V and 5 bases from J, leaving 8 bases between. This CDR3 has 13 residues. The germline V gene encodes CDR1 SGHAT and CDR2 FQNNGV. The CDR3 loop is CASSSALTGELFF. CDR3 bases: TGTGCCAGCAGCTCAGCTCTAACCGGGGAGCTGTTTTTT.

This chain joins TRBV3-1 (or the pseudogene TRBV3-2) and TRBJ1-2; TRBD1 is a possible D gene (5 bases). This CDR3 spans 15 amino acids. The V end lost 4 bases, the J end lost 10 bases, and 22 bases lay between the germline ends. Germline CDR1 is LGHDT and CDR2 is YNNKEL (reference sequence). The CDR3 DNA follows: TGTGCCAGCAGCCTGGGCGGGGAGATAGGGGTTGTCTACACCTTC. Its translation is CASSLGGEIGVVYTF.

This clone was seen only once. The chain recombines TRBV27 with TRBJ1-2, with D tentatively TRBD1 (6 bases). The germline CDR1 and CDR2 sequences are MNHEY and SMNVEV (reference sequence). CDR3 length: 14 amino acids. V lost 4 bases and J 4 bases, leaving 13 bases between the germline ends. The CDR3 bases are TGTGCCAGCAGTTCGGACAGCCAGGCCTATGGCTACACCTTC. It is translated as CASSSDSQAYGYTF.

This clone occurred a few times. This chain connects TRBV28 to TRBJ1-5; 7 positions match TRBD1. This CDR3 has 14 residues. J lost 6 bases, V lost 6 bases, and 8 bases had no gene match. Germline CDR1 is MDHEN and CDR2 is SYDVKM. CDR3 coding DNA: TGTGCCAGCAGCGGAGGGGGCGCACGTCAGCCCCAGCATTTT. It yields the protein CASSGGGARQPQHF.

The chain carries TRBV6-2 or TRBV6-3 and TRBJ2-1; TRBD2 matches 15 bases. With V trimmed by 6 bases and J by 2 bases, 11 bases remained unmatched. In germline, CDR1 is MNHEY, CDR2 SVGEGT. CDR3 length equals 19 residues. The CDR3 nucleotides are TGTGCCAGCAGCCGAGGTGGGACTAGCGGGGGGATCCCCTACAATGAGCAGTTCTTC. Residues: CASSRGGTSGGIPYNEQFF.

The count of this clone is one. The CDR3 DNA sequence: TGTGCCAGCAGCGGGACTAGCGGGGCCTATTACGAGCAGTACTTC. Amino acid sequence: CASSGTSGAYYEQYF. This sequence joins TRBV9 and TRBJ2-7; 12 positions match TRBD2. There are 15 residues in the CDR3. Germline values: CDR1 SGDLS, CDR2 YYNGEE. The ends lost 3 bases at V and 4 bases at J; junction bases unmatched: 5.

This sequence joins TRBV5-6 and TRBJ1-3; possibly TRBD1 for D (6 bases). The V and J ends lost 0 bases and 2 bases respectively, with 12 bases between them. This CDR3 has 16 amino acids. Germline V gives CDR1 SGHDT, CDR2 YYEEEE. The CDR3 coding sequence is TGTGCCAGCAGCTTGGGTAGCAACAGGGCTGGAAACACCATATATTTT. This codes for CASSLGSNRAGNTIYF.

The chain links TRBV5-4 to TRBJ2-7; 7 nucleotides line up with TRBD2. Germline V gene lookup returns CDR1 SGHNT and CDR2 YYREEE (reference sequence). The CDR3 loop spans 16 amino acids. The V gene end was trimmed by 0 bases and the J gene end by 2 bases; junction bases not matched to a gene: 8. The CDR3 DNA reads TGTGCCAGCAGCTTGGGAGGAGCAAGCGGGGCCTACGAGCAGTACTTC. Translated: CASSLGGASGAYEQYF. The full variable domain, rest sourced from reference TRBV5-4 and TRBJ2-7, is ETGVTQSPTHLIKTRGQQVTLRCSSQSGHNTVSWYQQALGQGPQFIFQYYREEENGRGNFPPRFSGLQFPNYSSELNVNALELDDSALYLCASSLGGASGAYEQYFGPGTRLTVT.